The 11 T cell receptor beta chains below all came from one sample that was sequenced in a study of blood T cell repertoires in COVID-19. Using immunoSEQ multiplex PCR, the repertoire was profiled, and TCRdb retains in-frame clones only, with some absent. The data contain over 350,000 clones, 70% to 90% of them singletons. Sequencing was performed on PBMCs or T cells enriched from blood (not recorded which). These receptors all stem from a woman aged 18-29 years with acute COVID-19.

The chain carries TRBV25-1 and TRBJ2-6; 7 bases align to TRBD1. This CDR3 region has 15 residues. V shed 5 bases, J shed 1 base, and the junction held 2 bases outside the gene matches. CDR1 and CDR2 from the germline V gene are MGHDK and SYGVNS. The chain's CDR3 is CASSKTGSGANVLTF. As DNA, the CDR3 is TGTGCCAGCAGTAAGACAGGGTCTGGGGCCAACGTCCTGACTTTC.

The table lists this clone with a count of one. This sequence joins TRBV7-3 and TRBJ1-2, with D possibly matching TRBD1 (6 bases). The CDR3 extends over 13 amino acids. V lost 3 bases to trimming and J lost 6 bases, with 11 bases between them. Germline loops: CDR1 SGHTA, CDR2 FQGTGA. For the CDR3, the DNA is TGTGCCAGCAGCTTCCAACAGGGCAATGGCTACACCTTC. Its translation: CASSFQQGNGYTF.

This clone was recorded a few times. V gene TRBV28 combines with J gene TRBJ1-6; 10 nucleotides align to TRBD1. The germline V gene encodes CDR1 MDHEN and CDR2 SYDVKM. With V trimmed by 6 bases and J by 10 bases, 15 bases remained unmatched. The CDR3 has 17 amino acids. This CDR3 reads CASSQGSTGGGRSPLHF. Written as DNA, the CDR3 is TGTGCCAGCAGCCAGGGCTCGACAGGGGGCGGGAGATCACCCCTCCACTTT.

This clone was counted a single time. J is TRBJ1-4 and V is TRBV5-4; D not certain. Germline loops: CDR1 SGHNT, CDR2 YYREEE (reference sequence). This CDR3 has 16 residues. Trimming took 1 base from V and 7 from J, leaving 17 bases between them. The CDR3 DNA reads as TGTGCCAGCAGCTTGCCCGTAATAACGGGTATTGAAAAACTGTTTTTT. This codes for CASSLPVITGIEKLFF. The complete variable domain, with remaining parts taken from reference TRBV5-4 and TRBJ1-4, reads ETGVTQSPTHLIKTRGQQVTLRCSSQSGHNTVSWYQQALGQGPQFIFQYYREEENGRGNFPPRFSGLQFPNYSSELNVNALELDDSALYLCASSLPVITGIEKLFFGSGTQLSVL.

The chain couples TRBV27 to TRBJ1-2; maybe TRBD1 (6 bases). This CDR3 spans 14 amino acids. The germline V and J ends were trimmed by 5 bases and 2 bases, with 12 bases remaining between them. In germline, CDR1 is MNHEY, CDR2 SMNVEV (reference sequence). CDR3 region: CASSPSGTNYGYTF. The CDR3 nucleotides read TGTGCCAGCAGTCCATCCGGGACAAACTATGGCTACACCTTC.

V gene TRBV27 combines with J gene TRBJ2-5; D remains ambiguous. CDR3 length equals 15 residues. V was trimmed by 6 bases and J by 5 bases, leaving 19 bases between them. Germline lookup yields CDR1 MNHEY and CDR2 SMNVEV (reference sequence). The CDR3 loop is CASSPLLGIRETQYF. CDR3 nucleotide sequence: TGTGCCAGCAGCCCTCTTTTGGGCATACGGGAGACCCAGTACTTC.

The DNA for the CDR3 is TGTGCCAGCAGTGATGGATTTACAGGGGGGCATGGTCAGTTCTTC. This codes for CASSDGFTGGHGQFF. The genes are TRBV6-1 and TRBJ2-1; the match to TRBD1 covers 8 bases. The CDR3 totals 15 residues. V shed 3 bases and J 13 bases; nucleotides not matched to a gene: 14. The V gene's germline CDR1 is MNHNS and CDR2 SASEGT.

V usage is TRBV4-1 and J usage is TRBJ1-1; D may be TRBD1 (5 bases). Germline CDR1 MGHRA, CDR2 YSYEKL. Trimming cost V 1 base and J 5 bases, with 14 bases left between them. The CDR3 runs to 15 residues. In DNA, the CDR3 is TGCGCCAGCAGCCAAGGTGCAGGGAGGGATACTGAAGCTTTCTTT. Translating it yields CASSQGAGRDTEAFF.

The V call is TRBV4-2, the J call TRBJ1-4; no reliable D call. The CDR3 runs to 16 residues. In germline, CDR1 is LGHNA, CDR2 YNFKEQ. V gave up 0 bases and J gave up 4 bases, with 12 bases separating them. In DNA form, the CDR3 reads TGTGCCAGCAGCCAAGACCTTTTGCCCTATAATGAAAAACTGTTTTTT. The encoded protein is CASSQDLLPYNEKLFF.

The V and J genes are TRBV12-3 or TRBV12-4 and TRBJ2-5, with 8 bases fitting TRBD2. This CDR3 has 13 residues. J gave up 5 bases and V 6 bases, and 5 bases lay outside the gene matches. The chain's CDR3 is CASRLSGSETQYF. The CDR3 DNA sequence: TGTGCCAGCAGACTGAGCGGGAGCGAGACCCAGTACTTC.

This chain links TRBV7-2 with TRBJ2-1; 8 nucleotides match TRBD2. Germline V gene data show CDR1 as SGHTA and CDR2 as FQGNSA. The CDR3 contains 15 residues. V dropped 1 base and J dropped 9; count of bases not matched to a gene: 8. CDR3 loop: CASSLVGRAWGEQFF. CDR3 DNA sequence: TGTGCCAGCAGCTTAGTCGGGAGGGCCTGGGGTGAGCAGTTCTTC.